This entry features one TCR beta chain sequence. TCRdb reprocessed the RT-PCR reads via MiXCR and lists one record per CDR3 protein. The data show over 150,000 distinct CDR3 sequences, around two fifths seen once. The data are from a study of patients and donors after allogeneic stem cell transplantation. This CDR3 region has 14 residues. V dropped 7 bases and J dropped 4 bases, with 16 bases sitting between them. This chain links TRBV12-3 or TRBV12-4 with TRBJ1-2; perhaps TRBD1 as D (5 bases). The sequenced sample was blood, either unsorted or a sorted T cell fraction (not recorded which). The TCR sequence derives from a human donor who was either an allogeneic HSCT recipient or a stem cell or donor lymphocyte infusion donor (not recorded which). It is not recorded whose cells these are; they may come from a transplant donor. CDR3 DNA sequence: TGTGCCAGCACCCAAGGGGTGGCTCCCTATGGCTACACCTTC. This translates into CASTQGVAPYGYTF.